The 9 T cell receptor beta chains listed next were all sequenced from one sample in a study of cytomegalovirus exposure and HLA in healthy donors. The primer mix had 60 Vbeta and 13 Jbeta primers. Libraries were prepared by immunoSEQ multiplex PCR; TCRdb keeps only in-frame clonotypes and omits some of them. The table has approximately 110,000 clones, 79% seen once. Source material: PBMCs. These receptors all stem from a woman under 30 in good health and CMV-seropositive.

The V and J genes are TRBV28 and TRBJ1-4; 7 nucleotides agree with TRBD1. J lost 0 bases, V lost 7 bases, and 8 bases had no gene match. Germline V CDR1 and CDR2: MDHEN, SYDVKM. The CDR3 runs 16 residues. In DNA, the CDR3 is TGTGCCAGCACCCTAACCCAGGGGGCAACTAATGAAAAACTGTTTTTT. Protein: CASTLTQGATNEKLFF.

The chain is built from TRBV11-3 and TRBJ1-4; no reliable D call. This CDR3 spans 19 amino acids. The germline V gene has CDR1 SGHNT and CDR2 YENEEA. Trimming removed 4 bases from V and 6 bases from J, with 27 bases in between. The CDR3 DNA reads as TGTGCCAGCAGCTCATACTACCGGGAAAACGACAACAAGGATGAAAAACTGTTTTTT. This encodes CASSSYYRENDNKDEKLFF.

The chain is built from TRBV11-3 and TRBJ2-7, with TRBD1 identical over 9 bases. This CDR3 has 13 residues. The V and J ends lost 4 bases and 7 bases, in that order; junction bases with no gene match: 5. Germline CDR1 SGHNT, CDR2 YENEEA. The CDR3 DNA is TGTGCCAGCAGCTCCGGACAGGGGTGGGAGCAGTACTTC. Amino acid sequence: CASSSGQGWEQYF.

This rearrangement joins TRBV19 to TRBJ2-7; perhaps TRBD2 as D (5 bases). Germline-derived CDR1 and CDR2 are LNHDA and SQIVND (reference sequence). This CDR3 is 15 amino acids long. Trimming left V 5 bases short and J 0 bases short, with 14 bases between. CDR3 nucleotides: TGTGCCAGTAGTCCACGGACTGCCATCTCCTACGAGCAGTACTTC. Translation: CASSPRTAISYEQYF.

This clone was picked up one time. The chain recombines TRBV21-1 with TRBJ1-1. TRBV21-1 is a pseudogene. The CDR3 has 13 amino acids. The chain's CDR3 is CASSKVREGSAFF. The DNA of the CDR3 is TGTGCCAGCAGCAAAGTCCGGGAGGGGTCAGCTTTCTTT.

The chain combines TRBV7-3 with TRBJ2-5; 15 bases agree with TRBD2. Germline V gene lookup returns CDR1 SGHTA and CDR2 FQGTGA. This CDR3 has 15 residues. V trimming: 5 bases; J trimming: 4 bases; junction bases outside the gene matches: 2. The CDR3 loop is CASSPGLAGGETQYF. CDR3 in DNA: TGTGCCAGCAGCCCGGGACTAGCGGGAGGAGAGACCCAGTACTTC.

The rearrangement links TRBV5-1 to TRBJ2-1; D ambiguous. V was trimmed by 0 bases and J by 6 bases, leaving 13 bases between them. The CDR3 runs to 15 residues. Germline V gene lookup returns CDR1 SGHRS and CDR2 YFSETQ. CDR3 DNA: TGCGCCAGCAGCTTGGACCCCCGGGTGGGCAATGAGCAGTTCTTC. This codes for CASSLDPRVGNEQFF. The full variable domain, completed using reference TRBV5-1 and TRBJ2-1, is KAGVTQTPRYLIKTRGQQVTLSCSPISGHRSVSWYQQTPGQGLQFLFEYFSETQRNKGNFPGRFSGRQFSNSRSEMNVSTLELGDSALYLCASSLDPRVGNEQFFGPGTRLTVL.

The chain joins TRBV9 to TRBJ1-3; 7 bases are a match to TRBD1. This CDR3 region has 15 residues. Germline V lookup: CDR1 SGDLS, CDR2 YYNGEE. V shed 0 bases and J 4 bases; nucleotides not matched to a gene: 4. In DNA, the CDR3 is TGTGCCAGCAGCGTAGAGGGGGCGTGGGGAAACACCATATATTTT. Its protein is CASSVEGAWGNTIYF.

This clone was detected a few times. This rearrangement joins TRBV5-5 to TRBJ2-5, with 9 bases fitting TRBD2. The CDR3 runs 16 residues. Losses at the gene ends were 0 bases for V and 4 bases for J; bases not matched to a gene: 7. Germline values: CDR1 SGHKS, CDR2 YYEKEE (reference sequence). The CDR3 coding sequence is TGTGCCAGCAGCTTGGACGGCGGGAGGGCCGGAGAGACCCAGTACTTC. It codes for CASSLDGGRAGETQYF.